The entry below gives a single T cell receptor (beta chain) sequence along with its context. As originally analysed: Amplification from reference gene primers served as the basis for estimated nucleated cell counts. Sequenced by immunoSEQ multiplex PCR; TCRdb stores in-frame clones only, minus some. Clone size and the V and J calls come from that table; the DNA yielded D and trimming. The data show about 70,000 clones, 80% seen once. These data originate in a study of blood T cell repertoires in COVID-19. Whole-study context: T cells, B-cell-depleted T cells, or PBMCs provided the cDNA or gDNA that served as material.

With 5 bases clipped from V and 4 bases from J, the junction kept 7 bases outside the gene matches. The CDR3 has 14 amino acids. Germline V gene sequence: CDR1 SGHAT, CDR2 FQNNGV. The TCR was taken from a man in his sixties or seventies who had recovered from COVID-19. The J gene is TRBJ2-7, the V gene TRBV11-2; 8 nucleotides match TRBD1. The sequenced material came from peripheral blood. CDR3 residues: CASSHRGTGYEQYF. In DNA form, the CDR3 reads TGTGCCAGCAGCCACAGGGGGACAGGATACGAGCAGTACTTC.